This TCR beta chain was sequenced in a study of T cell responses to AZD1222 COVID-19 vaccine. Study summary: Some second doses came at about 4 weeks and others at about 12 weeks; these were pooled. Overall study results and limits: Without day 14 samples, only post-peak T cell repertoires were studied.

Remarks on this clone: Its antigen is currently unknown.

Here immunoSEQ multiplex PCR was the method, and the copy in TCRdb shows in-frame clones only, minus some. The table shows about 140,000 clones, with over 75% occurring only once. This CDR3 is built from 15 residues. The V gene lost 1 base and the J gene lost 10 bases, with 17 bases spanning the gap. The germline gives CDR1 SGHRS, CDR2 YFSETQ. The chain links TRBV5-1 to TRBJ1-4; D perhaps matches TRBD1 (5 bases). Sequences were derived from peripheral blood, sampled on day 0 of AZD1222 vaccination. The receptor was isolated from an adult in good health. CDR3 loop: CASSLSGAQVGKLFF. CDR3 bases: TGCGCCAGCAGCTTGTCCGGGGCCCAGGTCGGAAAACTGTTTTTT.